This TCR beta chain was observed in a study of cytomegalovirus exposure and HLA in healthy donors. Clones were sequenced by immunoSEQ multiplex PCR, and TCRdb holds only the in-frame ones, with some missing. The data show around 130,000 clones, more than 75% seen once. Study results and limitations: Cytomegalovirus status was reportedly diagnosed by the classifier with high specificity and sensitivity. Altogether, about 160 TCR beta chains were recorded as cytomegalovirus-associated.

A single count supports this clone. Antigen: not known. This TCR was recovered from a woman aged 25 to 39 in good health and CMV-seronegative. Sequencing was done on a sample of PBMCs.

As DNA, the CDR3 is TGTGCCAGTACACGCCCCTCCACAGGTAGCAATCAGCCCCAGCATTTT. It codes for CASTRPSTGSNQPQHF. The V gene is TRBV19, the J gene TRBJ1-5; weak D call: TRBD1 (5 bases). Germline CDR1 reads LNHDA; CDR2 reads SQIVND (reference sequence). The CDR3 runs to 16 residues. V lost 7 bases, J lost 0 bases, and 16 bases lay in between.